This TCR beta chain was documented in a study of T cell changes during pregnancy in multiple sclerosis. Trimming pared 5 bases from V and 1 base from J, leaving 5 bases between. This CDR3 has 12 amino acids. The V gene's germline CDR1 is LNHDA and CDR2 SQIVND (reference sequence). Generated by immunoSEQ multiplex PCR, the TCRdb table keeps only in-frame clones and is missing some. The sample lists about 40,000 clones, more than 85% occurring once. Source: CD8+ T cells from peripheral blood mononuclear cells, taken in the first trimester of pregnancy. The J gene is TRBJ1-1, the V gene TRBV19; D unresolved. The sequence was collected from a female donor with multiple sclerosis, enrolled in a pregnancy study. Here the CDR3 reads CASSPPNTEAFF. The DNA of the CDR3 is TGTGCCAGTAGTCCTCCGAACACTGAAGCTTTCTTT.